This TCR beta chain derives from a study of molecular identifiers for immune sequencing clone quantification (dated 2018 in TCRdb). The study in broad terms: In a replicate experiment, RNA from 20,000 or 100,000 naive CD8 T cells was split into five aliquots, four of which were sequenced. CD8 T cells were used in a methods study to benchmark molecular-identifier clustering-based TCR repertoire sequencing (MIDCIRS) and TCR RNA copy counting.

This clonotype was seen repeatedly, ten times or more. The antigen it binds to is not known. No much larger clone exists at a distance of one base, and base qualities are not known. The library was obtained by PCR. The instrument given in TCRdb is NextSeq 500. Preparation of bulk TCR libraries followed a previously described approach, with the TCR primers listed in Table S5. Purification of total RNA was performed with the Qiagen AllPrep DNA/RNA kit. Reads from multiple sequencing runs of the same library were pooled before analysis. As for how the authors treated the data: Reads were retained only if their TCR constant sequence matched exactly, and those retained reads were trimmed to 150 nt and grouped according to their 12-nt molecular barcodes. Reads in each barcode group were sub-clustered using a 15% Levenshtein threshold, and a quality-weighted consensus sequence was built for each RNA molecule. Non-functional sequences were filtered out, along with any lower-count sequence sitting one edit away from another sequence. Based on a fit of two negative binomial distributions, barcode sub-clusters having less than 20% of the maximum read count were discarded. TCRdb reworked the public reads: Q25 trimming with fastp, MiXCR clone assembly, productive beta chains retained. Identical CDR3 protein sequences are pooled into one entry, listed with their most common genes and DNA. The V and J calls were not made by the authors but by TCRdb's processing. Present in this sample are about half a million distinct CDR3 sequences, roughly 24% of which were seen just once. The ten largest clonotypes hold under 0.8% of the sample.

Libraries of naive CD8 T cells were generated from about 20,000 to 1,000,000 sorted cells, with 10%, 30% or 50% of the purified RNA used. Naive CD8 T cells, defined as CD8+CD4-CCR7+CD45RA+, were FACS-sorted into RLT Plus buffer on a BD FACSAria II. To test detection sensitivity, Jurkat RNA equal to 10 or so TCR copies was added to samples of roughly 18,000-1,000,000 naive CD8 T cells. Enrichment of CD8 T cells was done with RosetteSep CD8+ T Cell Enrichment Cocktail plus Ficoll-Paque, and ACK red cell lysis came afterward. General conclusions and limits of the study: The naive libraries included spiked-in Jurkat TCR RNA (approximately 11 copies' worth), and this RNA is not part of the donor repertoire. Modeling gave around 3 recovered TCR RNA copies per cell versus around 9.9 by digital PCR, implying around 33% capture efficiency. Even against a background of about a million naive CD8 T cells, spiked-in Jurkat TCR RNA amounting to a single cell's worth was reported to be detectable. Highly expanded clone sizes could be underestimated if identical TCR molecules share a barcode. When barcode sub-clustering was omitted, TCR diversity was inflated by chimeric consensus sequences, with chimeras reaching as high as 47%. In CMV-specific effector cells, clones with more than 20 RNA copies accounted for over 98% of molecules, whereas in naive cells such clones accounted for under 1%.

The receptor was derived from a human donor in good health. Some libraries in this study had Jurkat cell RNA spiked in. The sample taken for sequencing was naive CD8+ T cells from blood, with Jurkat cell RNA spiked in. The sample's cell subset or site label, decoded: FACS-sorted CD8+CD4-CCR7+CD45RA+ naive T cells.

In nucleotides, the sequence is TGCAGCGGGGGGTGGGGGATCACGGCTGAAGCTTTCTTT. The translation is CSGGWGITAEAFF. The V gene is TRBV29-1 and the J gene is TRBJ1-1, and TRBD1 may be the D gene, going by 5 matching bases. The CDR3 sequence holds 13 residues, the cysteine and phenylalanine included. Here the CDR3 DNA is all that survives: 39 bases in frame from base 1. Cut back by 7 bases and 6 bases, the V and J ends lie 18 bases apart. From a lookup of the germline V gene, CDR1 and CDR2 are SQVTM and ANQGSEA.